This T cell receptor (beta chain) stems from a study of blood T cell repertoires in COVID-19. Study summary: Specimens from acute and convalescent COVID-19 originated in the United States, Italy and Spain. Nucleic acid was either cDNA or gDNA, and it came from T cells, B-cell-depleted T cells, or PBMCs.

In the source study's methods: Estimation of nucleated cell counts was performed using reference gene primer amplification. Using immunoSEQ multiplex PCR, the repertoire was profiled, and TCRdb retains in-frame clones only, with some absent. That table is the source of V, J and clone size, and D and trimming were worked out from the DNA. The repertoire holds some 230,000 clones, with approximately 90% as singletons. CDR1 is LGHDT, CDR2 YNNKEL, per germline (reference sequence). CDR3 length equals 16 residues. J lost 5 bases, V lost 2 bases, and 4 bases had no gene match. Material for sequencing was peripheral blood. The origin of this receptor is a man aged 30 to 39 who had recovered from COVID-19. The chain joins TRBV3-1 (or the pseudogene TRBV3-2) to TRBJ2-3, with 13 bases fitting TRBD2. The CDR3 DNA sequence: TGTGCCAGCAGCCAACGACTAGCGGGGGGTCAAGATACGCAGTATTTT. Protein: CASSQRLAGGQDTQYF.